What follows describes a single T cell receptor beta chain. Its antigen is not known. The data were obtained in a study of blood T cells in healthy people across ages. Across the whole study: With template switching, about one barcoded beta molecule was captured per two T cells.

The ends lost 4 bases at V and 3 bases at J; junction bases unmatched: 9. Germline V gene sequence: CDR1 SEHNR, CDR2 FQNEAQ (reference sequence). The CDR3 covers 18 residues. Next came a second PCR, run for about 6 to 12 cycles, which used a sample-barcoded 5' primer along with a J-beta primer mix. TCRdb fed the 5' RACE reads into MiXCR, producing one record per CDR3 protein. The data hold some 1.6 million distinct CDR3 sequences, with 30% to 35% observed a single time. At least 7 million PBMCs were isolated per sample. Study results and caveats: PBMCs left unsorted prevented a conclusive naive versus antigen-experienced comparison.

The sequence was collected from a woman aged 25-40 years in good health. Sequencing input: blood. This chain connects TRBV7-9 to TRBJ2-3; 14 bases are a match to TRBD2. The CDR3 DNA is TGTGCCAGCAGCTCGGGGACTAGCGGGAGTAAGAGGACAGATACGCAGTATTTT. Protein product: CASSSGTSGSKRTDTQYF.